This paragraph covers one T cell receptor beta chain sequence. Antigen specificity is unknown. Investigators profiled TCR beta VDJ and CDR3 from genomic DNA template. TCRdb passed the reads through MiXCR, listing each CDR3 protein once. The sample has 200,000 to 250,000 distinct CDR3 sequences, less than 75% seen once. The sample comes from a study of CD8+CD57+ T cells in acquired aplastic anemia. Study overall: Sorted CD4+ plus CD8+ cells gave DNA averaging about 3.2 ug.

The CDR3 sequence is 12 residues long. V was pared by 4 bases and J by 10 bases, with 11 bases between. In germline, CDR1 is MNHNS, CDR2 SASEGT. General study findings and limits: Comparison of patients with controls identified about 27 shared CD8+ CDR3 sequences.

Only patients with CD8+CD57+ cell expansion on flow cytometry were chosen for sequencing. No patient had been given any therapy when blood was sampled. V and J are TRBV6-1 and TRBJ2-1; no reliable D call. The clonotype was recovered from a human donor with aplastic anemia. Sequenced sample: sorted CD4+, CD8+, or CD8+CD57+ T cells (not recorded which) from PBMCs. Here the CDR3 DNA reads TGTGCCAGCAGTGTAGCCGGGTGGGAGCAGTTCTTC. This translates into CASSVAGWEQFF.